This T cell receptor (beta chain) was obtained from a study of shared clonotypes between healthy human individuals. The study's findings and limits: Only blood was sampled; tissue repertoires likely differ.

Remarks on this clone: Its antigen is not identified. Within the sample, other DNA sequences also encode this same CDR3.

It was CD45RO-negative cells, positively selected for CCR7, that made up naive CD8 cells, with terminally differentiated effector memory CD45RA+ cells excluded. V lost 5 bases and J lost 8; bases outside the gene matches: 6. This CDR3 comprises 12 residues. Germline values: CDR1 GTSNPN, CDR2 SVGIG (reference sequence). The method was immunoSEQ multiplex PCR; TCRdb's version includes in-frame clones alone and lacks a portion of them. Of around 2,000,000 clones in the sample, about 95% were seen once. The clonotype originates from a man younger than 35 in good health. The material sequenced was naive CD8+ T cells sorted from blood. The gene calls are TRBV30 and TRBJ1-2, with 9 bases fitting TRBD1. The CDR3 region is CAWAGQGYGYTF. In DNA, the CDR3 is TGTGCCTGGGCGGGACAGGGTTACGGCTACACCTTC.